This T cell receptor (beta chain) was captured in a study of metastatic and nonmetastatic thyroid tumors. Study information: Malignant thyroid and benign thyroid patients provided blood and tumor or nodule tissue whose repertoires were compared. General study findings and limits: It was reported that TCR beta diversity was significantly higher in malignant thyroid tumors than benign nodules, in blood and tumor.

As processed by the authors: A distant-metastasis classifier for papillary thyroid cancer was built using CDR3 differences across clinicopathological groups. TCRdb re-processed the PCR reads through MiXCR. Clone size and V and J calls follow TCRdb, not the original study. The table lists approximately 50,000 clones, about 4% of them singletons. Thyroid surgery was preceded by no treatment in any patient. This clone was picked up many times. Its antigen is not known. CDR1 is SGHKS, CDR2 YYEKEE, per germline (reference sequence). This CDR3 has 13 amino acids. Trimming pared 4 bases from V and 0 bases from J, leaving 7 bases between.

The sequence derives from a female donor with papillary thyroid cancer or a benign thyroid nodule (not recorded which). Some clones in this sample may be carry-over from other donors' samples. The V gene is TRBV5-5, the J gene TRBJ1-1; D remains ambiguous. The sample comprised blood. CDR3 protein: CASSRHLNTEAFF. The CDR3 DNA is TGTGCCAGCAGCCGTCACTTGAACACTGAAGCTTTCTTT.